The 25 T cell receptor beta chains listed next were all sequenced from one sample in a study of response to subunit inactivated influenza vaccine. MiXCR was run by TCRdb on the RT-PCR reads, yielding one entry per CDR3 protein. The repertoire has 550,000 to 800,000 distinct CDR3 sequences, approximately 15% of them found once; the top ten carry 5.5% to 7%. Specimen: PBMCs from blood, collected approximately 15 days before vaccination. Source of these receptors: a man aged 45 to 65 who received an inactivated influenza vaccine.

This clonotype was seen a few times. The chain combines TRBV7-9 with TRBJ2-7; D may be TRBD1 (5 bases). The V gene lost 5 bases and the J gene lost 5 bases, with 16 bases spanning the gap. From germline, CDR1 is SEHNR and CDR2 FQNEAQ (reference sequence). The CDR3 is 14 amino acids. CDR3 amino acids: CASSPESGPNEQYF. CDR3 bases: TGTGCCAGCAGCCCCGAGTCAGGGCCTAACGAGCAGTACTTC. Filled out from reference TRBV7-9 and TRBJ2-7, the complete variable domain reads DTGVSQNPRHKITKRGQNVTFRCDPISEHNRLYWYRQTLGQGPEFLTYFQNEAQLEKSRLLSDRFSAERPKGSFSTLEIQRTEQGDSAMYLCASSPESGPNEQYFGPGTRLTVT.

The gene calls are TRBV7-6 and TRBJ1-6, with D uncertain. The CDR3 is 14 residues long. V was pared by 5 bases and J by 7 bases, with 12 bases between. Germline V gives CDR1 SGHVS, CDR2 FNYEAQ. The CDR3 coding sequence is TGTGCCAGCAGCCCGGACGGCACCAATTCACCCCTCCACTTT. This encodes CASSPDGTNSPLHF.

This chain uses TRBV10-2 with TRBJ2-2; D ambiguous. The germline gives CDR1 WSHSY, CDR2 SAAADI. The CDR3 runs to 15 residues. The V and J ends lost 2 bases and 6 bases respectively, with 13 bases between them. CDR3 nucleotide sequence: TGCGCCAGCAGTGAGAACTTGGACGGCGCCGGGGAGCTGTTTTTT. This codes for CASSENLDGAGELFF.

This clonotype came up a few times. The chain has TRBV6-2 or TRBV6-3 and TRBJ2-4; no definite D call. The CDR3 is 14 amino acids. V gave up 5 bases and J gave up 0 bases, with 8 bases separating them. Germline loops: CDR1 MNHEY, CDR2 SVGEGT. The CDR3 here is CASSGQLAKNIQYF. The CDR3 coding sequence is TGTGCCAGCAGTGGGCAGTTAGCCAAAAACATTCAGTACTTC.

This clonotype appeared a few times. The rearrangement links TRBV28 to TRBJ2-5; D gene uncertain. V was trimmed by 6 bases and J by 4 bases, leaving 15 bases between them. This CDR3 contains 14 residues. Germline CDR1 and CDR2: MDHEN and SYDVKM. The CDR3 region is CASSRPIPRETQYF. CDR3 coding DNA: TGTGCCAGCAGCCGACCGATCCCACGAGAGACCCAGTACTTC.

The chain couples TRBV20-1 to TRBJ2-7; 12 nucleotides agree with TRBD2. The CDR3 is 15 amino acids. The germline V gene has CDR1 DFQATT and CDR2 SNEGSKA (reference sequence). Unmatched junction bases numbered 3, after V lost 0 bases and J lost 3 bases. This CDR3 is CSARDRTSGIYEQYF. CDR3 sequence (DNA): TGCAGTGCTAGAGATCGGACTAGCGGGATCTACGAGCAGTACTTC.

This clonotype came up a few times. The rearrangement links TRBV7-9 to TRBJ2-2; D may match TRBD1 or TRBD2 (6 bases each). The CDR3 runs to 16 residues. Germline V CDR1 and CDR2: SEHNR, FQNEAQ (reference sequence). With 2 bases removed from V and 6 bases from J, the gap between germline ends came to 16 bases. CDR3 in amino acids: CASSLNVIRGPGELFF. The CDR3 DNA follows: TGTGCCAGCAGCTTAAACGTAATACGGGGGCCCGGGGAGCTGTTTTTT.

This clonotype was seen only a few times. In DNA, the CDR3 is TGTGCCAGCAGCGTAGAGACAGCCGGGGGAGAAAAACTGTTTTTT. Its protein is CASSVETAGGEKLFF. The rearrangement uses TRBV9 and TRBJ1-4, with a weak D call TRBD1 (5 bases). Germline V gene data show CDR1 as SGDLS and CDR2 as YYNGEE. V was pared by 0 bases and J by 8 bases, with 14 bases between. This CDR3 region has 15 residues. Full variable domain (remainder filled in from reference TRBV9 and TRBJ1-4): DSGVTQTPKHLITATGQRVTLRCSPRSGDLSVYWYQQSLDQGLQFLIQYYNGEERAKGNILERFSAQQFPDLHSELNLSSLELGDSALYFCASSVETAGGEKLFFGSGTQLSVL.

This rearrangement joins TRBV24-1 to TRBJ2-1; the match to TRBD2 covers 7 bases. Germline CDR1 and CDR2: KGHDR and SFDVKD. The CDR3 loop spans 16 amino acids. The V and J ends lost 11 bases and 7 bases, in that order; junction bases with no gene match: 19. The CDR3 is CANSDIAGKKPNEQFF. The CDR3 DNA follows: TGTGCCAACAGCGATATAGCGGGTAAGAAACCGAATGAGCAGTTCTTC.

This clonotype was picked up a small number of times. CDR3: CATRDRVVTDTQYF. The CDR3 DNA reads TGTGCCACCCGGGACAGGGTTGTGACAGATACGCAGTATTTT. This chain connects TRBV3-1 to TRBJ2-3, with 9 positions matching TRBD1. Looked up from germline, CDR1 is LGHDT and CDR2 is YNNKEL (reference sequence). J gave up 3 bases and V 10 bases, and 8 bases lay outside the gene matches. The CDR3 consists of 14 residues.

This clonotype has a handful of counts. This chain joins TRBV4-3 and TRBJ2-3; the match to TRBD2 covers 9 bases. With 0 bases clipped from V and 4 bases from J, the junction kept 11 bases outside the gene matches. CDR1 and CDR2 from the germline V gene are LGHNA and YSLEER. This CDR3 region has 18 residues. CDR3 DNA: TGCGCCAGCAGCCAAGAAGGAGGCCGACTAGCGGAGGCAGATACGCAGTATTTT. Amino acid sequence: CASSQEGGRLAEADTQYF.

CDR3 in amino acids: CASSPDWSPSTDTQYF. The CDR3 DNA is TGTGCCAGCAGCCCGGACTGGTCCCCTAGCACAGATACGCAGTATTTT. The V and J genes are TRBV7-2 and TRBJ2-3, with TRBD2 as a possible D gene (5 bases). The ends were cut back, 5 bases at V and 0 bases at J, with 15 bases in the middle. The CDR3 extends over 16 amino acids. Germline CDR1 reads SGHTA; CDR2 reads FQGNSA. Using reference TRBV7-2 and TRBJ2-3 for the parts outside the CDR3, the full variable domain is GAGVSQSPSNKVTEKGKDVELRCDPISGHTALYWYRQSLGQGLEFLIYFQGNSAPDKSGLPSDRFSAERTGGSVSTLTIQRTQQEDSAVYLCASSPDWSPSTDTQYFGPGTRLTVL.

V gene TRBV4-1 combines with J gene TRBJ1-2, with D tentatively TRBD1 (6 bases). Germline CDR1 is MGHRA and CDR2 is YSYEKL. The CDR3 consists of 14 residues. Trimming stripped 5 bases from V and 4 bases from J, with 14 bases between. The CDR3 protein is CASSIGQGPYGYTF. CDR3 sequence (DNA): TGCGCCAGCAGCATAGGCCAGGGGCCCTATGGCTACACCTTC.

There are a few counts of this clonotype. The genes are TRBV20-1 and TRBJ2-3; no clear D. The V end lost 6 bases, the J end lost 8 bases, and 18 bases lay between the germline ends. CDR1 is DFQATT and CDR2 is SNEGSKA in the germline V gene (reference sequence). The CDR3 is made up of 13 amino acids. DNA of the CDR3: TGCAGTGCCCCCTGGTTGACCTCCGGTACGCAGTATTTT. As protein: CSAPWLTSGTQYF.

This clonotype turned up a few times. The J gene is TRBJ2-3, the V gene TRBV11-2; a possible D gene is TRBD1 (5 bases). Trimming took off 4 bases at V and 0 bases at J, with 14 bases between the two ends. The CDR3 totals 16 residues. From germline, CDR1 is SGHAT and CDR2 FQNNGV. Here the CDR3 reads CASSSRAIPSTDTQYF. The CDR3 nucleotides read TGTGCCAGCAGCTCCAGGGCCATTCCTAGCACAGATACGCAGTATTTT. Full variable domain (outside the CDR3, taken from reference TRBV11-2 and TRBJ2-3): EAGVAQSPRYKIIEKRQSVAFWCNPISGHATLYWYQQILGQGPKLLIQFQNNGVVDDSQLPKDRFSAERLKGVDSTLKIQPAKLEDSAVYLCASSSRAIPSTDTQYFGPGTRLTVL.

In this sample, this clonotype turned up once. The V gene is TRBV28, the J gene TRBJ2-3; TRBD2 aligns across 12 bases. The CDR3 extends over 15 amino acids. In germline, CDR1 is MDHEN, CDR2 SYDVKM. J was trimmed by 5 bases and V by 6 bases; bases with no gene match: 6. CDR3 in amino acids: CASRTRLAGVDTQYF. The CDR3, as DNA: TGTGCCAGCAGAACCAGACTAGCGGGAGTAGATACGCAGTATTTT.

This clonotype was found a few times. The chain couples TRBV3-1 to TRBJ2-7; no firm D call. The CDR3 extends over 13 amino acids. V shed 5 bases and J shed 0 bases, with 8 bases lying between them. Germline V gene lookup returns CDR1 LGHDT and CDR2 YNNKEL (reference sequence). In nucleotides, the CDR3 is TGTGCCAGCAGCTGGGCCGACTCCTACGAGCAGTACTTC. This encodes CASSWADSYEQYF.

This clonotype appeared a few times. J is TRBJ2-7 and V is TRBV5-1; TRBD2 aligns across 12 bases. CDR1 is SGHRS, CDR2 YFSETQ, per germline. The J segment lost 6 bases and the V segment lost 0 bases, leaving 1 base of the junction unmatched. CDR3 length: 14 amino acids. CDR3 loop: CASSLEGLAGEQYF. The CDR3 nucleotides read TGCGCCAGCAGCTTGGAGGGACTAGCGGGCGAGCAGTACTTC.

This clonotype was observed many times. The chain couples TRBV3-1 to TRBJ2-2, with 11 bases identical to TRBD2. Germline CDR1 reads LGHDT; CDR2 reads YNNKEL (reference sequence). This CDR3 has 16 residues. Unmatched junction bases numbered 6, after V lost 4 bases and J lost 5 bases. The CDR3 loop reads CASSPRLAGLTGELFF. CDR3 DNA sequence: TGTGCCAGCAGCCCTAGACTAGCGGGGCTAACCGGGGAGCTGTTTTTT.

The CDR3 sequence: CSATRGARTETQYF. Written as DNA, the CDR3 is TGCAGTGCTACGCGGGGGGCTAGAACAGAGACCCAGTACTTC. The rearrangement links TRBV20-1 to TRBJ2-5; 8 nucleotides agree with TRBD2. The CDR3 runs 14 residues. CDR1 and CDR2 from the germline V gene are DFQATT and SNEGSKA (reference sequence). V trimming: 4 bases; J trimming: 4 bases; junction bases outside the gene matches: 8.

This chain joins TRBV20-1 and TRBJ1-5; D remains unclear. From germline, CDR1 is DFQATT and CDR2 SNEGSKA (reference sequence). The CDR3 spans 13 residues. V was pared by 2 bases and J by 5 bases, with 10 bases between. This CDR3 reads CSARQQVHQPQHF. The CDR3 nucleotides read TGCAGTGCTAGACAGCAGGTTCATCAGCCCCAGCATTTT.

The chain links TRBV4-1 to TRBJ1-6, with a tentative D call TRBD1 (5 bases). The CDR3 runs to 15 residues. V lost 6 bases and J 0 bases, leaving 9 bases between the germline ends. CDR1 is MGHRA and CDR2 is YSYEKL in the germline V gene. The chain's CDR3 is CASREDSSYNSPLHF. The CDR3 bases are TGCGCCAGCAGAGAAGACAGCTCCTATAATTCACCCCTCCACTTT.

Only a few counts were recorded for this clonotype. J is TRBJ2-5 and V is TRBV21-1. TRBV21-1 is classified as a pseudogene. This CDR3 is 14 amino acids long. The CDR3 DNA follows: TGTGCCAGCAGCAAAGCTTGGGAAGAAGAGACCCAGTACTTC. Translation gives CASSKAWEEETQYF.

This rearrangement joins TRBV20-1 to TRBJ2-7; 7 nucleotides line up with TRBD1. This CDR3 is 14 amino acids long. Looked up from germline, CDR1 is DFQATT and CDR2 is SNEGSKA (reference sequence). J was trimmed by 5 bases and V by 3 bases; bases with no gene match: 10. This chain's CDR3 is CSARPPDRAHEQYF. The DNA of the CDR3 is TGCAGTGCTAGGCCCCCCGACAGGGCCCACGAGCAGTACTTC.

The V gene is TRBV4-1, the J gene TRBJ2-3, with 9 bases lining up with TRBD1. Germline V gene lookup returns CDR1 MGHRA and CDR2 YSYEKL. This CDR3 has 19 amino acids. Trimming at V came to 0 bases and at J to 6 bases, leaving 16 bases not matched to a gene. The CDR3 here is CASSQEAGTGRHTGDTQYF. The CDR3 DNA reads TGCGCCAGCAGCCAAGAGGCCGGGACAGGGAGGCACACGGGTGATACGCAGTATTTT.